This T cell receptor (beta chain) was sequenced for a study of T cells in Graves' hyperthyroidism and ophthalmopathy. Study as a whole: Peripheral blood was taken when the disease was first diagnosed, before any treatment began.

Stable hyperthyroidism: no ophthalmopathy progression over 18 months of follow-up. Clinical symptoms, serum thyroxine and TRAb, thyroid ultrasound and orbital computed tomography were used for the diagnoses. The authors took PBMCs from roughly 10 ml fresh peripheral blood. RNA transcripts yielded amplified TCR beta CDR3 regions. The HTBI primer set served for first-round RT-PCR of the TCR CDR3. MiXCR was run by TCRdb on the multiplex PCR reads, yielding one entry per CDR3 protein. The data contain about 400,000 distinct CDR3 sequences, about 15% of them singletons. Germline values: CDR1 SGDLS, CDR2 YYNGEE. This CDR3 contains 15 residues. The V and J ends lost 7 bases and 2 bases, in that order; junction bases with no gene match: 10.

Sequenced material: blood. The receptor comes from a woman aged 25 to 39 with Graves' hyperthyroidism. V and J are TRBV9 and TRBJ2-5; TRBD2 agrees at 8 bases. The DNA of the CDR3 is TGTGCCAGCCAGAAGGGTAGCGGGATTCAAGAGACCCAGTACTTC. This codes for CASQKGSGIQETQYF.